The 25 T cell receptor beta chains given below trace back to one sample, sequenced in a study of T cell repertoires in cytomegalovirus infection. Using its own MiXCR run on the reads, TCRdb lists one record per CDR3 protein. The table shows some 500,000 distinct CDR3 sequences, with roughly a third occurring only once. Antigens for these TCRs are unknown. The material sequenced was cultured PBMCs, taken from culture after CMV antigen stimulation. The receptor source for this set is a human donor in good health (CMV status not recorded). Some clones in this sample may be carry-over from other donors' samples.

This clonotype was counted at least ten times. Here the CDR3 DNA reads TGCAGTGCTAGCACACTAGCGGGAGGCAGCCACACCGGGGAGCTGTTTTTT. Translated, it gives CSASTLAGGSHTGELFF. The V and J genes are TRBV20-1 and TRBJ2-2, with 12 bases that match TRBD2. V was clipped by 3 bases and J by 3 bases; unmatched bases: 8. The V gene's germline CDR1 is DFQATT and CDR2 SNEGSKA (reference sequence). The length of the CDR3 is 17 residues.

The genes are TRBV5-1 and TRBJ1-4, with TRBD1 matching over 8 bases. This CDR3 has 16 residues. The V gene end was trimmed by 4 bases and the J gene end by 5 bases; junction bases not matched to a gene: 10. From germline, CDR1 is SGHRS and CDR2 YFSETQ. CDR3 DNA: TGCGCCAGCAGCATCACCGGGACAGGTCTCAATGAAAAACTGTTTTTT. Its protein is CASSITGTGLNEKLFF.

Only a few counts were recorded for this clonotype. DNA for the CDR3: TGTGCCAGCAGCTTAGGCTCCACATCGGGTGAGCAGTTCTTC. Its translation is CASSLGSTSGEQFF. The V gene is TRBV7-9, the J gene TRBJ2-1; D ambiguous. The germline gives CDR1 SEHNR, CDR2 FQNEAQ (reference sequence). The V gene lost 1 base and the J gene lost 9 bases, with 13 bases spanning the gap. The CDR3 extends over 14 amino acids. The full variable domain, in which reference TRBV7-9 and TRBJ2-1 provide the parts outside the CDR3, is DTGVSQNPRHKITKRGQNVTFRCDPISEHNRLYWYRQTLGQGPEFLTYFQNEAQLEKSRLLSDRFSAERPKGSFSTLEIQRTEQGDSAMYLCASSLGSTSGEQFFGPGTRLTVL.

The chain carries TRBV5-1 and TRBJ2-7; the D gene could be TRBD1 or TRBD2 (5 bases each). The CDR3 extends over 15 amino acids. Trimming left V 7 bases short and J 7 bases short, with 24 bases between. Looked up from germline, CDR1 is SGHRS and CDR2 is YFSETQ. DNA of the CDR3: TGCGCCAGCTGCCCAAGGGGACGGGCGCTAGAGGAGCAGTACGTC. Amino acids: CASCPRGRALEEQYV.

This chain's CDR3 is CASSAAVAAGTEAFF. CDR3 coding DNA: TGTGCCAGCAGTGCAGCCGTCGCGGCGGGCACTGAAGCTTTCTTT. This chain connects TRBV6-1 to TRBJ1-1; no reliable D call. V was cut by 4 bases and J by 4 bases, with 16 bases left in between. Germline CDR1 MNHNS, CDR2 SASEGT. CDR3 length equals 15 residues.

V is TRBV6-1 and J is TRBJ1-4, with D uncertain. This CDR3 has 11 residues. V was trimmed by 5 bases and J by 13 bases, leaving 11 bases between them. The germline CDR1 and CDR2 sequences are MNHNS and SASEGT. CDR3 sequence: CASSPRPGLFF. In DNA, the CDR3 is TGTGCCAGCAGTCCCCGACCTGGACTGTTTTTT.

This clonotype is a singleton in its sample. J is TRBJ2-3 and V is TRBV4-1; no firm D call. This CDR3 has 12 amino acids. Trimming left V 3 bases short and J 6 bases short, with 7 bases between. Germline values: CDR1 MGHRA, CDR2 YSYEKL. CDR3 in amino acids: CASSHIRDTQYF. DNA of the CDR3: TGCGCCAGCAGCCACATAAGGGATACGCAGTATTTT.

This clonotype was seen more than once but under ten times. The CDR3 bases are TGTGCCAGCAGCTTAGAGGGCAGGGGATACGAGCAGTACGTC. Protein sequence: CASSLEGRGYEQYV. The rearrangement joins TRBV7-2 to TRBJ2-7; D may be TRBD1 (6 bases). In germline, CDR1 is SGHTA, CDR2 FQGNSA. V was cut by 1 base and J by 4 bases, with 11 bases left in between. The CDR3 loop spans 14 amino acids.

This clonotype was counted between two and nine times. V is TRBV7-2 and J is TRBJ2-5; 7 bases line up with TRBD2. This CDR3 comprises 15 residues. V gave up 2 bases and J gave up 3 bases; unmatched junction bases: 6. In germline, CDR1 is SGHTA, CDR2 FQGNSA. The CDR3 DNA follows: TGTGCCAGCAGCTTACTGGGGCTAGCGGAAGAGACCCAGTACTTC. Protein product: CASSLLGLAEETQYF.

The chain joins TRBV3-1 to TRBJ2-7; 9 bases match TRBD2. Unmatched junction bases numbered 17, after V lost 5 bases and J lost 3 bases. The CDR3 consists of 18 residues. Germline V lookup: CDR1 LGHDT, CDR2 YNNKEL (reference sequence). The CDR3 DNA reads TGTGCCAGCAGCGCAAAACTAGCGGGCGGGGATAAGGACTACGAGCAGTACTTC. Translated, it gives CASSAKLAGGDKDYEQYF.

The CDR3 region has the DNA TGTGCCAGCAGCTTACTAGCGGGAGAATTCAATGAGCAGTTCTTC. It yields the protein CASSLLAGEFNEQFF. The chain combines TRBV7-3 with TRBJ2-1; 10 nucleotides agree with TRBD2. Germline CDR1 is SGHTA and CDR2 is FQGTGA. V trimming: 2 bases; J trimming: 6 bases; junction bases outside the gene matches: 4. There are 15 residues in the CDR3.

This clonotype has more than one count but fewer than ten. The V gene is TRBV27, the J gene TRBJ1-5, with D perhaps TRBD1 (5 bases). Trimming pared 3 bases from V and 5 bases from J, leaving 14 bases between. The CDR3 contains 15 residues. The germline CDR1 and CDR2 sequences are MNHEY and SMNVEV (reference sequence). The CDR3: CASSFQGRMDQPQHF. The CDR3 region has the DNA TGTGCCAGCAGTTTCCAGGGTCGGATGGATCAGCCCCAGCATTTT.

This chain joins TRBV30 and TRBJ2-1; 7 positions agree with TRBD2. Germline CDR1 and CDR2: GTSNPN and SVGIG (reference sequence). CDR3 size: 20 residues. The V segment lost 0 bases and the J segment 6 bases; nucleotides outside the gene matches: 23. The CDR3 DNA reads as TGTGCCTGGAGTGTGCGGATAGGGCCCCGCGCGGGCGGGAGAGGCAATGAGCAGTTCTTC. Residues: CAWSVRIGPRAGGRGNEQFF.

The chain carries TRBV12-3 or TRBV12-4 and TRBJ2-1; a possible D gene is TRBD2 (6 bases). The CDR3 has 13 residues. V was trimmed by 5 bases and J by 5 bases, leaving 10 bases between them. The CDR3 sequence: CASSRTTHNEQFF. For the CDR3, the DNA is TGTGCCAGCAGTAGGACTACTCACAATGAGCAGTTCTTC.

This clonotype has more than one count but fewer than ten. The chain employs TRBV27 and TRBJ2-2, with 15 bases that match TRBD2. This CDR3 is 19 amino acids long. Trimming cost V 5 bases and J 3 bases; bases outside gene matches: 10. Per the germline V gene, CDR1 is MNHEY and CDR2 is SMNVEV (reference sequence). The CDR3 DNA reads as TGTGCCAGCAGTACATTGGGGACTAGCGGGAGGCGATACACCGGGGAGCTGTTTTTT. As protein: CASSTLGTSGRRYTGELFF.

V is TRBV24-1 and J is TRBJ2-5; D perhaps matches TRBD1 (6 bases). The germline CDR1 and CDR2 sequences are KGHDR and SFDVKD. The CDR3 runs 16 residues. V was shortened by 2 bases and J by 6 bases, with 18 bases between the two germline ends. The CDR3 DNA follows: TGTGCCACCAGTGATTCCCGGCCAGGGGTGACGCAGACCCAGTACTTC. Protein: CATSDSRPGVTQTQYF.

This clonotype was recorded many times. This chain connects TRBV7-2 to TRBJ2-7, with D uncertain. The V end lost 3 bases, the J end lost 7 bases, and 16 bases lay between the germline ends. The CDR3 runs 14 residues. The V gene's germline CDR1 is SGHTA and CDR2 FQGNSA. The CDR3 region is CASSFTSGGKEQYV. CDR3 DNA sequence: TGTGCCAGCAGCTTTACCTCTGGCGGAAAGGAGCAGTACGTC.

This clonotype has more than one count but fewer than ten. CDR3 amino acids: CASSSGSQTEAFF. The DNA of the CDR3 is TGTGCCAGCAGCTCTGGATCCCAAACTGAAGCTTTCTTT. The chain has TRBV7-2 and TRBJ1-1; D not resolved. The germline gives CDR1 SGHTA, CDR2 FQGNSA. V was clipped by 4 bases and J by 5 bases, with 11 bases between them. The CDR3 has 13 residues.

This rearrangement joins TRBV7-6 to TRBJ1-1; possible D gene TRBD1, 5 bases. CDR1 is SGHVS and CDR2 is FNYEAQ in the germline V gene. The V and J ends lost 2 bases and 6 bases respectively, with 22 bases between them. The CDR3 runs to 17 residues. The CDR3 reads CASSLRTSRRRGAEAFF. The CDR3 region has the DNA TGTGCCAGCAGCTTAAGGACATCTCGGCGGAGGGGAGCTGAAGCTTTCTTT.

This clonotype appeared many times. The chain joins TRBV7-6 to TRBJ1-5; D unclear. CDR1 and CDR2 (germline): SGHVS, FNYEAQ. CDR3 size: 13 residues. Trimming stripped 4 bases from V and 4 bases from J, with 8 bases between. DNA of the CDR3: TGTGCCAGCAGCTCGGGTCAAAATCAGCCCCAGCATTTT. Its translation: CASSSGQNQPQHF.

This clonotype was recorded a few times. One end of the junction fails to match germline, which may point to a read error. The rearrangement uses TRBV7-2 and TRBJ1-1; the match to TRBD1 covers 7 bases. CDR1 is SGHTA and CDR2 is FQGNSA in the germline V gene. This CDR3 is 11 amino acids long. The CDR3 bases are TGTGCCAGCAGCTTGATAGACAGGGCAACCTTT. Translated: CASSLIDRATF.

This clonotype is medium-sized (0.01 to 0.1%). V gene TRBV11-2 combines with J gene TRBJ2-2; D possibly corresponds to TRBD1 (5 bases). CDR1 is SGHAT, CDR2 FQNNGV, per germline. The V end lost 4 bases, the J end lost 0 bases, and 21 bases lay between the germline ends. There are 19 residues in the CDR3. This CDR3 is CASSSLRGAYDANTGELFF. CDR3 in DNA: TGTGCCAGCAGCTCACTAAGGGGTGCCTACGACGCGAACACCGGGGAGCTGTTTTTT.

Only a few counts were recorded for this clonotype. This chain uses TRBV29-1 with TRBJ1-4; D is uncertain. Trimming took 8 bases from V and 4 from J, leaving 8 bases between them. The CDR3 is made up of 11 amino acids. Germline CDR1 reads SQVTM; CDR2 reads ANQGSEA. CDR3 sequence: CSSKVNEKLFF. The DNA of the CDR3 is TGCAGCTCGAAGGTTAATGAAAAACTGTTTTTT.

There are a few counts of this clonotype. V usage is TRBV28 and J usage is TRBJ2-7; tentatively, D is TRBD1 or TRBD2 (5 bases each). The CDR3 has 14 amino acids. V lost 3 bases and J lost 2, with 11 bases in between. Germline values: CDR1 MDHEN, CDR2 SYDVKM. The CDR3 here is CASSFRGAAYEQYV. The CDR3 bases are TGTGCCAGCAGTTTTCGAGGGGCTGCCTACGAGCAGTACGTC.

The sample holds many counts of this clonotype. The V and J genes are TRBV4-1 and TRBJ1-6; the D gene is possibly TRBD1 (5 bases). CDR1 is MGHRA and CDR2 is YSYEKL in the germline V gene. CDR3 size: 16 residues. The ends were cut back, 5 bases at V and 7 bases at J, with 18 bases in the middle. CDR3 region: CASSSSAGIGNSPLHF. CDR3 DNA sequence: TGCGCCAGCAGCTCGTCGGCAGGGATCGGCAATTCACCCCTCCACTTT.